A single sample is the source of the 21 T cell receptor beta chains below, sequenced in a study of CD8+CD57+ T cells in acquired aplastic anemia. Those patients picked for sequencing had displayed CD8+CD57+ cell expansion on flow cytometry. Genomic DNA served as template for TCR beta VDJ and CDR3 profiling. TCRdb reanalysed the reads using MiXCR and keeps one entry per CDR3 protein. The top ten clones hold under 15% of a sample with around 200,000 distinct CDR3 sequences, about 50% of them seen once. The sample was sorted CD4+, CD8+, or CD8+CD57+ T cells (not recorded which) from PBMCs. The receptors stem from a human donor with aplastic anemia.

The chain couples TRBV2 to TRBJ1-1, with D possibly being TRBD1 (5 bases). The ends were cut back, 8 bases at V and 0 bases at J, with 13 bases in the middle. The CDR3 has 14 amino acids. Germline-derived CDR1 and CDR2 are SNHLY and FYNNEI. The chain's CDR3 is CASFISRVNTEAFF. CDR3 DNA sequence: TGTGCCAGCTTCATAAGCAGGGTGAACACTGAAGCTTTCTTT.

There are many counts of this clonotype. DNA of the CDR3: TGTGCCAGTACGCGGGACGGGATGTACACCGGGGAGCTGTTTTTT. Its translation: CASTRDGMYTGELFF. V gene TRBV19 combines with J gene TRBJ2-2; the D gene is possibly TRBD2 (6 bases). Germline CDR1 is LNHDA and CDR2 is SQIVND (reference sequence). The CDR3 consists of 15 residues. Trimming shortened V by 7 bases and J by 3 bases, and 15 bases separated the two germline ends.

Points on this clonotype: The CDR3 does not end in the conserved phenylalanine or tryptophan, so this is likely a read error. The CDR3 spells CASSPGGNSPLHL. The DNA for the CDR3 is TGTGCCAGCAGCCCAGGGGGTAATTCACCCCTCCACCTT. This rearrangement joins TRBV7-9 to TRBJ1-6; 7 positions agree with TRBD1. The CDR3 is 13 amino acids. V shed 5 bases, J shed 6 bases, and the junction held 1 base outside the gene matches. Germline V CDR1 and CDR2: SEHNR, FQNEAQ (reference sequence).

This sequence joins TRBV19 and TRBJ2-6; D might be TRBD2 (6 bases). The germline V and J ends were trimmed by 3 bases and 2 bases, with 8 bases remaining between them. The germline gives CDR1 LNHDA, CDR2 SQIVND (reference sequence). This CDR3 spans 15 amino acids. The CDR3 DNA reads TGTGCCAGTAGTATGGAGGGGCCTGGGGCCAACGTCCTGACTTTC. Translating it yields CASSMEGPGANVLTF.

The J gene is TRBJ2-7, the V gene TRBV7-6; 11 bases agree with TRBD2. The CDR3 is 16 amino acids. Germline assignment: CDR1 SGHVS and CDR2 FNYEAQ. V lost 3 bases, J lost 3 bases, and 7 bases stayed unmatched. CDR3 DNA sequence: TGTGCCAGCAGCTTGTTTGGGCTAGCGGGGGGCTACGAGCAGTACTTC. It translates to CASSLFGLAGGYEQYF. Together with reference TRBV7-6 and TRBJ2-7, the CDR3 gives the full variable domain: GAGVSQSPRYKVTKRGQDVALRCDPISGHVSLYWYRQALGQGPEFLTYFNYEAQQDKSGLPNDRFSAERPEGSISTLTIQRTEQRDSAMYRCASSLFGLAGGYEQYFGPGTRLTVT.

This clonotype was counted many times. The V call is TRBV7-6, the J call TRBJ2-7; D remains unclear. Deletions cut 5 bases from V and 3 bases from J, with 8 bases between. CDR1 and CDR2 (germline): SGHVS, FNYEAQ. The CDR3 is made up of 12 amino acids. CDR3 sequence: CASSLSFYEQYF. Here the CDR3 DNA reads TGTGCCAGCAGCCTGAGCTTCTACGAGCAGTACTTC.

The sample holds many counts of this clonotype. The V and J genes are TRBV6-1 and TRBJ2-3; D gene uncertain. Trimming cost V 5 bases and J 3 bases, with 12 bases left between them. The CDR3 loop spans 14 amino acids. CDR1 MNHNS and CDR2 SASEGT come from the germline V gene. The DNA for the CDR3 is TGTGCCAGCAGTCTGGCTCGGGCGACAGATACGCAGTATTTT. Encoded protein: CASSLARATDTQYF.

The rearrangement links TRBV5-6 to TRBJ2-3, with 8 bases matching TRBD2. Trimming took 0 bases from V and 3 from J; bases not matched to a gene: 6. Germline V gene sequence: CDR1 SGHDT, CDR2 YYEEEE. This CDR3 region has 16 residues. The CDR3 coding sequence is TGTGCCAGCAGCTTGGCCTCCAGCGGGGGAACAGATACGCAGTATTTT. Amino acids: CASSLASSGGTDTQYF.

The chain links TRBV24-1 to TRBJ2-7; D is possibly TRBD2 (5 bases). CDR1 is KGHDR and CDR2 is SFDVKD in the germline V gene. The V and J ends lost 3 bases and 6 bases respectively, with 11 bases between them. The CDR3 totals 13 residues. The CDR3 nucleotides are TGTGCCACCAGTGATCCCCAGACTACCGAGCAGTACTTC. It encodes CATSDPQTTEQYF.

This clonotype was detected ten times or more. The chain combines TRBV20-1 with TRBJ2-5, with a weak D call TRBD1 (7 bases). Germline V lookup: CDR1 DFQATT, CDR2 SNEGSKA (reference sequence). This CDR3 contains 16 residues. With 3 bases removed from V and 2 bases from J, the gap between germline ends came to 19 bases. The CDR3 DNA is TGCAGTGCTAGCAGGGGGGCCTCCCTCTTACAAGAGACCCAGTACTTC. As protein: CSASRGASLLQETQYF.

The chain couples TRBV28 to TRBJ2-4; D is perhaps TRBD1 (5 bases). Deletions cut 5 bases from V and 8 bases from J, with 10 bases between. CDR1 is MDHEN and CDR2 is SYDVKM in the germline V gene. The length of the CDR3 is 12 residues. The CDR3 DNA sequence: TGTGCCAGCAGTACCAGGGTCGACATTCAGTACTTC. Protein: CASSTRVDIQYF.

The table lists this clonotype with a count of one. Here the CDR3 omits its conserved ending phenylalanine or tryptophan, so a read error is the likely source. The chain joins TRBV19 to TRBJ2-3; D perhaps matches TRBD2 (5 bases). The germline gives CDR1 LNHDA, CDR2 SQIVND (reference sequence). This CDR3 has 13 residues. CDR3 residues: CASSREITDTQYL. Written as DNA, the CDR3 is TGCGCCAGTAGTAGGGAGATCACAGATACGCAGTATCTT.

This chain links TRBV2 with TRBJ2-5, with 16 bases that match TRBD2. Germline V gene sequence: CDR1 SNHLY, CDR2 FYNNEI. The V segment lost 7 bases and the J segment 2 bases; nucleotides outside the gene matches: 7. CDR3 length: 17 residues. Written as DNA, the CDR3 is TGTGCCAGCAACCCGGGACTAGCGGGGGGGCAGCAAGAGACCCAGTACTTC. Its protein is CASNPGLAGGQQETQYF.

This clonotype was observed many times. The chain employs TRBV6-1 and TRBJ1-1; D not resolved. Trimming took 10 bases from V and 0 from J, leaving 12 bases between them. Germline loops: CDR1 MNHNS, CDR2 SASEGT. CDR3 length: 13 residues. In nucleotides, the CDR3 is TGTGCCACCCTACTCCTTATGAACACTGAAGCTTTCTTT. It specifies CATLLLMNTEAFF.

Many counts were recorded for this clonotype. The V call is TRBV5-1, the J call TRBJ2-5, with 7 bases fitting TRBD1. The CDR3 extends over 15 amino acids. Germline lookup yields CDR1 SGHRS and CDR2 YFSETQ. V was pared by 0 bases and J by 9 bases, with 11 bases of the junction left unmatched. The CDR3 reads CASSLGDRASAAQYF. The DNA of the CDR3 is TGCGCCAGCAGCTTGGGAGACAGGGCGTCCGCGGCCCAGTACTTC.

This chain uses TRBV7-3 with TRBJ2-2; no reliable D call. The germline V and J ends were trimmed by 1 base and 6 bases, with 15 bases remaining between them. This CDR3 contains 16 residues. Germline V gene sequence: CDR1 SGHTA, CDR2 FQGTGA. The CDR3 nucleotides are TGTGCCAGCAGCTTAAATTCCGCACCGGGTGCCGGGGAGCTGTTTTTT. Encoded protein: CASSLNSAPGAGELFF.

A few counts support this clonotype. The chain joins TRBV29-1 to TRBJ2-7; D unresolved. The germline V and J ends were trimmed by 4 bases and 4 bases, with 14 bases remaining between them. There are 13 residues in the CDR3. The V gene's germline CDR1 is SQVTM and CDR2 ANQGSEA. CDR3 sequence: CSVGHSETYEQYF. DNA for the CDR3: TGCAGCGTTGGTCACAGTGAGACGTACGAGCAGTACTTC.

This clonotype was observed at least ten times. V usage is TRBV10-3 and J usage is TRBJ2-2; 10 bases fit TRBD1. The length of the CDR3 is 15 residues. Germline CDR1 and CDR2: ENHRY and SYGVKD. V lost 5 bases and J lost 5; bases outside the gene matches: 5. CDR3 DNA: TGTGCCATCAGTCAAGGACAGGGGGGGACCGGGGAGCTGTTTTTT. This translates into CAISQGQGGTGELFF.

This clonotype came up many times. V is TRBV12-3 or TRBV12-4 and J is TRBJ2-3; D gene uncertain. Trimming pared 2 bases from V and 13 bases from J, leaving 13 bases between. This CDR3 region has 12 residues. CDR3 protein: CASSLSTVEKYF. Written as DNA, the CDR3 is TGTGCCAGCAGTTTATCCACAGTGGAGAAGTATTTT.

V and J are TRBV7-9 and TRBJ2-7; D may be TRBD1 or TRBD2 (5 bases each). This CDR3 region has 14 residues. The germline gives CDR1 SEHNR, CDR2 FQNEAQ (reference sequence). The V end lost 5 bases, the J end lost 6 bases, and 17 bases lay between the germline ends. The DNA for the CDR3 is TGTGCCAGCAGCCGTGGGACCCCCGAGGGCGAGCAGTACTTC. It yields the protein CASSRGTPEGEQYF. Supplemented by reference TRBV7-9 and TRBJ2-7, the full variable domain reads DTGVSQNPRHKITKRGQNVTFRCDPISEHNRLYWYRQTLGQGPEFLTYFQNEAQLEKSRLLSDRFSAERPKGSFSTLEIQRTEQGDSAMYLCASSRGTPEGEQYFGPGTRLTVT.

This clonotype was counted at least ten times. The chain couples TRBV6-5 to TRBJ1-5; D is ambiguous. Trimming stripped 0 bases from V and 2 bases from J, with 11 bases between. The CDR3 runs 16 residues. Germline V gene sequence: CDR1 MNHEY, CDR2 SVGAGI. In DNA, the CDR3 is TGTGCCAGCAGTTACTCAGGGTTAGGAGGCAATCAGCCCCAGCATTTT. This codes for CASSYSGLGGNQPQHF.